Below, 10 T cell receptor beta chains from the same sample are listed, as sequenced in a study of shared clonotypes between healthy human individuals. TCRdb's table, derived via immunoSEQ multiplex PCR, lists solely in-frame clones and lacks some. The sample carries some 1,600,000 clones, 98% recorded once. Sample: naive CD4+ T cells sorted from blood. Documented subset: CD45RA+ positively selected. The origin of the receptors is a man aged 25-45 years in good health.

The V call is TRBV2, the J call TRBJ1-2, with unresolved D. The V gene's germline CDR1 is SNHLY and CDR2 FYNNEI. The CDR3 has 13 amino acids. The V end lost 8 bases, the J end lost 8 bases, and 18 bases lay between the germline ends. CDR3 sequence: CASQRTVGGGYTF. CDR3 coding DNA: TGTGCCAGCCAGAGGACGGTCGGAGGAGGCTACACCTTC.

This chain joins TRBV28 and TRBJ1-5; maybe TRBD1 (6 bases). The germline V gene encodes CDR1 MDHEN and CDR2 SYDVKM. The CDR3 contains 16 residues. V lost 5 bases, J lost 0 bases, and 14 bases lay in between. This CDR3 reads CASSAITGYSNQPQHF. As DNA, the CDR3 is TGTGCCAGCAGTGCCATTACAGGGTATAGCAATCAGCCCCAGCATTTT.

The V gene is TRBV19, the J gene TRBJ1-2, with a tentative D call TRBD1 (6 bases). V lost 8 bases, J lost 2 bases, and 15 bases lay in between. Germline values: CDR1 LNHDA, CDR2 SQIVND (reference sequence). The CDR3 covers 14 residues. The CDR3 coding sequence is TGTGCCAGTCAAGCGGGGGGCAGGAACTATGGCTACACCTTC. It encodes CASQAGGRNYGYTF.

The V call is TRBV6-5, the J call TRBJ2-3, with 10 bases lining up with TRBD1. The CDR3 length is 12 residues. Germline-derived CDR1 and CDR2 are MNHEY and SVGAGI. J gave up 8 bases and V 5 bases, and 1 base lay outside the gene matches. CDR3 DNA sequence: TGTGCCAGCAGTCGGGACAGGGGTACGCAGTATTTT. Its protein product is CASSRDRGTQYF.

V and J are TRBV18 and TRBJ2-1; TRBD2 matches at 11 bases. This CDR3 comprises 17 residues. From germline, CDR1 is KGHSH and CDR2 LQKENI. J was trimmed by 6 bases and V by 4 bases; bases with no gene match: 11. CDR3 amino acids: CASSLSGLAEDINEQFF. The CDR3 DNA follows: TGTGCCAGCTCACTGTCGGGACTAGCGGAAGATATCAATGAGCAGTTCTTC.

V usage is TRBV7-7 and J usage is TRBJ2-3; D gene ambiguous. The CDR3 is 13 residues long. Trimming removed 3 bases at V and 6 bases at J, with 10 bases between. CDR1 is SSHAT and CDR2 is FNYEAQ in the germline V gene (reference sequence). The CDR3 sequence: CASSFSGMDTQYF. The CDR3 bases are TGTGCCAGCAGCTTTTCCGGTATGGATACGCAGTATTTT.

As concerns this clone: Other DNA sequences in this specimen translate into the identical CDR3. The chain couples TRBV5-1 to TRBJ2-2, with TRBD1 as a possible D gene (6 bases). Trimming removed 0 bases from V and 1 base from J, with 7 bases in between. Germline CDR1 SGHRS, CDR2 YFSETQ. This CDR3 spans 15 amino acids. CDR3: CASSLAGQNTGELFF. In nucleotides, the CDR3 is TGCGCCAGCAGCTTGGCGGGACAGAACACCGGGGAGCTGTTTTTT.

This chain links TRBV12-1 with TRBJ2-7; TRBD2 is the table's D call and was not checked against the DNA. TRBV12-1 is a documented pseudogene. The CDR3 consists of 17 residues. Here the CDR3 reads CASSFAFSSGITDEQYF. The CDR3, as DNA: TGTGCCAGCAGCTTTGCTTTTTCTAGCGGGATAACCGACGAGCAGTACTTC.

A single count supports this clone. The chain joins TRBV7-9 to TRBJ1-2, with D uncertain. The CDR3 has 14 amino acids. Looked up from germline, CDR1 is SEHNR and CDR2 is FQNEAQ (reference sequence). V shed 5 bases and J shed 7 bases, with 17 bases lying between them. CDR3 region: CASSLDGGYVGYTF. CDR3 DNA sequence: TGTGCCAGCAGCCTCGATGGAGGGTACGTTGGCTACACCTTC.

The V gene is TRBV5-4, the J gene TRBJ2-1; D call uncertain. V was shortened by 5 bases and J by 5 bases, with 14 bases between the two germline ends. Germline V CDR1 and CDR2: SGHNT, YYREEE (reference sequence). The CDR3 length is 14 residues. The DNA of the CDR3 is TGTGCCAGCAGTTCGTCTCCTCCCGACAATGAGCAGTTCTTC. Its protein is CASSSSPPDNEQFF.